The 9 T cell receptor beta chains in this list originate from one sample, sequenced in a study of T cell responses to AZD1222 COVID-19 vaccine. Libraries were prepared by immunoSEQ multiplex PCR; TCRdb keeps only in-frame clonotypes and omits some of them. Of some 110,000 clones listed, 80% to 90% are singletons. The source material was peripheral blood, sampled 28 days after the second AZD1222 dose. These receptors all come from an adult who received the AZD1222 COVID-19 vaccine.

This clone appeared a few times. The chain is built from TRBV28 and TRBJ2-7, with unresolved D. Germline V gene sequence: CDR1 MDHEN, CDR2 SYDVKM. This CDR3 has 18 amino acids. The V end lost 4 bases, the J end lost 3 bases, and 25 bases lay between the germline ends. The CDR3 coding sequence is TGTGCCAGCAGTTCCTTCGCCCCCCGAGACTTTGTGAGCTACGAGCAGTACTTC. Translating gives CASSSFAPRDFVSYEQYF.

The V call is TRBV5-1, the J call TRBJ2-7; 9 bases agree with TRBD2. This CDR3 contains 13 residues. The ends lost 7 bases at V and 7 bases at J; junction bases unmatched: 9. Per the germline V gene, CDR1 is SGHRS and CDR2 is YFSETQ. In DNA, the CDR3 is TGCGCCAGCGCCGCGGGGGGGCGATATGAGCAGTACTTC. Its protein product is CASAAGGRYEQYF.

The CDR3 sequence is CASSYEGGGYTF. The CDR3 nucleotides read TGTGCCAGCAGTTACGAGGGAGGCGGCTACACCTTC. This sequence joins TRBV6-5 and TRBJ1-2; D unresolved. Germline V CDR1 and CDR2: MNHEY, SVGAGI. The V and J ends lost 2 bases and 8 bases respectively, with 9 bases between them. The CDR3 length is 12 residues.

The chain recombines TRBV5-5 with TRBJ2-7; tentative D call: TRBD1 (6 bases). Germline V CDR1 and CDR2: SGHKS, YYEKEE (reference sequence). V was clipped by 4 bases and J by 3 bases, with 11 bases between them. The CDR3 consists of 13 residues. CDR3 sequence: CASSGSQGYEQYF. For the CDR3, the DNA is TGTGCCAGCAGCGGCTCACAGGGCTACGAGCAGTACTTC. Together with reference TRBV5-5 and TRBJ2-7, the CDR3 gives the full variable domain: DAGVTQSPTHLIKTRGQQVTLRCSPISGHKSVSWYQQVLGQGPQFIFQYYEKEERGRGNFPDRFSARQFPNYSSELNVNALLLGDSALYLCASSGSQGYEQYFGPGTRLTVT.

The chain couples TRBV6-5 to TRBJ1-5, with D hard to call. The CDR3 spans 14 residues. Germline CDR1 and CDR2: MNHEY and SVGAGI. V was pared by 0 bases and J by 4 bases, with 7 bases between. CDR3 loop: CASSYSGRNQPQHF. The CDR3 nucleotides read TGTGCCAGCAGTTACTCGGGAAGGAATCAGCCCCAGCATTTT.

The chain combines TRBV7-6 with TRBJ2-7; 10 bases are shared with TRBD1. CDR3 size: 16 residues. V lost 5 bases and J lost 3; bases outside the gene matches: 10. The germline V gene encodes CDR1 SGHVS and CDR2 FNYEAQ. In DNA form, the CDR3 reads TGTGCCAGCAGCCCGGGGACAGGGGCGGGCAACTACGAGCAGTACTTC. Translating it yields CASSPGTGAGNYEQYF.

The V gene is TRBV24-1, the J gene TRBJ2-3; no firm D call. Germline V gives CDR1 KGHDR, CDR2 SFDVKD. V was shortened by 3 bases and J by 0 bases, with 15 bases between the two germline ends. CDR3 length equals 17 residues. CDR3 sequence: CATSDPGPTSSTDTQYF. The DNA for the CDR3 is TGTGCCACCAGTGATCCGGGCCCAACCTCTAGCACAGATACGCAGTATTTT.

This chain connects TRBV7-6 to TRBJ2-7; TRBD1 agrees at 8 bases. CDR1 and CDR2 (germline): SGHVS, FNYEAQ. CDR3 size: 12 residues. V was pared by 5 bases and J by 6 bases, with 3 bases of the junction left unmatched. The CDR3 protein is CASSRQGFEQYF. CDR3 in DNA: TGTGCCAGCAGCAGACAGGGGTTCGAGCAGTACTTC.

V and J are TRBV10-2 and TRBJ1-5; D gene ambiguous. V lost 0 bases to trimming and J lost 0 bases, with 9 bases between them. Germline lookup yields CDR1 WSHSY and CDR2 SAAADI. This CDR3 region has 16 residues. The CDR3 reads CASSESMFLSNQPQHF. CDR3 bases: TGCGCCAGCAGTGAGTCAATGTTTCTTAGCAATCAGCCCCAGCATTTT.